This T cell receptor beta chain is drawn from a study of T cell responses to AZD1222 COVID-19 vaccine. Clones were sequenced by immunoSEQ multiplex PCR, and TCRdb holds only the in-frame ones, with some missing. The profile shows some 130,000 clones, 85% to 90% of them singletons. Per the germline V gene, CDR1 is SGHRS and CDR2 is YFSETQ. V gave up 0 bases and J gave up 2 bases; unmatched junction bases: 7. The length of the CDR3 is 17 residues. This TCR was sampled from an adult in good health. The rearrangement links TRBV5-1 to TRBJ2-3; the match to TRBD1 covers 9 bases. Here the sequenced sample was peripheral blood, taken on day 0 of AZD1222 vaccination. Written as DNA, the CDR3 is TGCGCCAGCAGCTTGGGGGCCGGGACAGGGATCACAGATACGCAGTATTTT. This translates into CASSLGAGTGITDTQYF.